The clone carrying this T cell receptor beta chain has a handful of counts. Its antigen is not known. The data were taken from a study of T-cell memory formation after mild COVID-19. Broader study findings: Clones that contracted clustered mainly in CM and EM if CD4+ and in EMRA if CD8+.

Researchers used 5'RACE with constant-segment primers to make TCR alpha and TCR beta cDNA libraries that carry sample barcodes and UMIs. TCRdb analysed the 5' RACE reads with MiXCR anew, one entry per CDR3 protein. Among under 450,000 distinct CDR3 sequences listed, around a fifth were seen once. This TCR was recovered from a man younger than 35 who had mild COVID-19 (a few samples of this study predate the infection). Cell type and time point are not known. The sample was PBMCs or a T cell subset sorted from them (not recorded which).

DNA of the CDR3: TGTGCCAGCAGCTTGGGACTAGCGGGGGCCTCCTACGAGCAGTACTTC. It yields the protein CASSLGLAGASYEQYF. The chain joins TRBV5-4 to TRBJ2-7; 12 bases fit TRBD2. CDR3 length equals 16 residues. Germline loops: CDR1 SGHNT, CDR2 YYREEE (reference sequence). Unmatched junction bases numbered 1, after V lost 0 bases and J lost 0 bases.